This T cell receptor (beta chain) came from a study of T cell responses to AZD1222 COVID-19 vaccine. Sequencing was performed with immunoSEQ multiplex PCR; in TCRdb, only in-frame clones are kept and a portion is missing. The table includes over 120,000 clones, more than 70% detected once. Second doses that came at about 4 or about 12 weeks were put together. In germline, CDR1 is MGHRA, CDR2 YSYEKL. This CDR3 spans 13 amino acids. V shed 1 base and J shed 14 bases, with 15 bases lying between them. Sequences were derived from peripheral blood, sampled 28 days after the second AZD1222 dose. The chain couples TRBV4-1 to TRBJ2-4; D is undetermined. The origin of this receptor is an adult who received the AZD1222 COVID-19 vaccine. This chain's CDR3 is CASSQVGTRNEYF. The CDR3 nucleotides are TGCGCCAGCAGCCAAGTTGGCACGAGGAACGAGTACTTC.